Presented here are 32 T cell receptor beta chains from one specimen sequenced in a study of T cells after yellow fever vaccination. TCRdb used MiXCR to reprocess the 5' RACE reads, holding one entry per CDR3 protein. The sample lists around 360,000 distinct CDR3 sequences, approximately 10% occurring once. The sample consisted of PBMCs, taken on the day of the first yellow fever vaccination. The source of these receptors is a man in his late teens or twenties who received the YFV17D yellow fever vaccine.

The V and J genes are TRBV7-9 and TRBJ1-6, with 7 bases aligning to TRBD1. CDR1 is SEHNR, CDR2 FQNEAQ, per germline (reference sequence). This CDR3 comprises 15 residues. J was trimmed by 5 bases and V by 5 bases; bases with no gene match: 6. CDR3 sequence: CASSQVTGNNSPLHF. Here the CDR3 DNA reads TGTGCCAGCAGCCAAGTGACAGGGAATAATTCACCCCTCCACTTT.

The chain carries TRBV7-2 and TRBJ2-1; a possible D gene is TRBD2 (6 bases). CDR1 is SGHTA and CDR2 is FQGNSA in the germline V gene. Trimming shortened V by 5 bases and J by 9 bases, and 17 bases separated the two germline ends. This CDR3 spans 14 amino acids. CDR3 DNA: TGTGCCAGCAGCCCCGGAGGGAGTCGAGGTGAGCAGTTCTTC. Amino acid sequence: CASSPGGSRGEQFF.

The rearrangement uses TRBV5-1 and TRBJ2-5, with TRBD2 identical over 8 bases. V shed 1 base, J shed 1 base, and the junction held 3 bases outside the gene matches. The germline CDR1 and CDR2 sequences are SGHRS and YFSETQ. The CDR3 length is 15 residues. The CDR3, as DNA: TGCGCCAGCAGCTTGTCCAGCGGGGGCCAAGAGACCCAGTACTTC. It codes for CASSLSSGGQETQYF. Based on the CDR3 plus reference TRBV5-1 and TRBJ2-5, the full variable domain is KAGVTQTPRYLIKTRGQQVTLSCSPISGHRSVSWYQQTPGQGLQFLFEYFSETQRNKGNFPGRFSGRQFSNSRSEMNVSTLELGDSALYLCASSLSSGGQETQYFGPGTRLLVL.

This clonotype was found many times. CDR3 amino acids: CASSLAGAVTEAFF. The CDR3 region has the DNA TGTGCCAGCAGTTTAGCAGGGGCAGTCACTGAAGCTTTCTTT. The V call is TRBV12-3 or TRBV12-4, the J call TRBJ1-1; maybe TRBD1 (5 bases). Trimming pared 0 bases from V and 4 bases from J, leaving 9 bases between. The CDR3 has 14 residues.

This clonotype has more than one count but fewer than ten. V gene TRBV9 combines with J gene TRBJ2-3; no clear D gene. The CDR3 has 13 amino acids. Germline V lookup: CDR1 SGDLS, CDR2 YYNGEE. Trimming shortened V by 0 bases and J by 5 bases, and 7 bases separated the two germline ends. CDR3 sequence: CASSVGWIDTQYF. CDR3 bases: TGTGCCAGCAGCGTAGGGTGGATAGATACGCAGTATTTT.

This clonotype was recorded a few times. The V call is TRBV3-1, the J call TRBJ2-1; D might be TRBD2 (6 bases). V was clipped by 1 base and J by 5 bases, with 15 bases between them. The CDR3 consists of 16 residues. In germline, CDR1 is LGHDT, CDR2 YNNKEL (reference sequence). This chain's CDR3 is CASSQVGHSSDNEQFF. The CDR3 DNA reads TGTGCCAGCAGCCAAGTGGGGCACTCTAGCGACAATGAGCAGTTCTTC.

V is TRBV5-6 and J is TRBJ1-4; D gene uncertain. Germline lookup yields CDR1 SGHDT and CDR2 YYEEEE. V lost 2 bases and J lost 10, with 15 bases in between. The CDR3 runs to 14 residues. CDR3 coding DNA: TGTGCCAGCAGCTTTGGACGGGGTTTGGGAAAACTGTTTTTT. Amino acids: CASSFGRGLGKLFF.

This clonotype was picked up a small number of times. This rearrangement joins TRBV18 to TRBJ2-2; D not certain. V was clipped by 1 base and J by 4 bases, with 10 bases between them. The CDR3 consists of 15 residues. In germline, CDR1 is KGHSH, CDR2 LQKENI. For the CDR3, the DNA is TGTGCCAGCTCACCACAGGCCACGATCACCGGGGAGCTGTTTTTT. Translated: CASSPQATITGELFF.

This clonotype has a count of ten or more. The CDR3 nucleotides read TGCGCCAGCAGCATTCGAGGTCTAGCGGGGGGGGAGACCCAGTACTTC. This codes for CASSIRGLAGGETQYF. The chain carries TRBV5-1 and TRBJ2-5; 12 nucleotides align to TRBD2. Germline assignment: CDR1 SGHRS and CDR2 YFSETQ. V was pared by 4 bases and J by 5 bases, with 9 bases of the junction left unmatched. This CDR3 is 16 amino acids long. Based on the CDR3 plus reference TRBV5-1 and TRBJ2-5, the full variable domain is KAGVTQTPRYLIKTRGQQVTLSCSPISGHRSVSWYQQTPGQGLQFLFEYFSETQRNKGNFPGRFSGRQFSNSRSEMNVSTLELGDSALYLCASSIRGLAGGETQYFGPGTRLLVL.

The chain has TRBV7-9 and TRBJ2-1; D perhaps matches TRBD2 (5 bases). This CDR3 is built from 13 residues. Trimming shortened V by 5 bases and J by 10 bases, and 15 bases separated the two germline ends. The germline V gene encodes CDR1 SEHNR and CDR2 FQNEAQ (reference sequence). CDR3 bases: TGTGCCAGCAGCGCCGGGATTCAGGAGGAGCAGTTCTTC. It yields the protein CASSAGIQEEQFF.

The rearrangement links TRBV7-2 to TRBJ1-1, with TRBD1 matching 10 bases. Trimming at V came to 2 bases and at J to 11 bases, leaving 11 bases not matched to a gene. The germline gives CDR1 SGHTA, CDR2 FQGNSA. The CDR3 runs to 15 residues. As DNA, the CDR3 is TGTGCCAGCAGCTTAAGGACAGGGGGACCCGAGGGGGCTTTCTTT. As protein: CASSLRTGGPEGAFF.

This clonotype turned up a few times. The CDR3: CASSSDGDGYTF. The CDR3 DNA reads TGTGCCAGCAGCTCCGATGGGGATGGCTACACCTTC. The chain has TRBV5-4 and TRBJ1-2; D is unresolved. The germline V gene encodes CDR1 SGHNT and CDR2 YYREEE (reference sequence). The CDR3 loop spans 12 amino acids. Trimming took off 3 bases at V and 6 bases at J, with 9 bases between the two ends.

The chain is built from TRBV5-1 and TRBJ2-7; D perhaps matches TRBD2 (6 bases). V was pared by 0 bases and J by 5 bases, with 12 bases between. The CDR3 is 14 amino acids. Germline CDR1 is SGHRS and CDR2 is YFSETQ. For the CDR3, the DNA is TGCGCCAGCAGCTTGGGCGCCAGGGAGGACGAGCAGTACTTC. It encodes CASSLGAREDEQYF. The full variable domain, with the rest looked up from reference TRBV5-1 and TRBJ2-7, is KAGVTQTPRYLIKTRGQQVTLSCSPISGHRSVSWYQQTPGQGLQFLFEYFSETQRNKGNFPGRFSGRQFSNSRSEMNVSTLELGDSALYLCASSLGAREDEQYFGPGTRLTVT.

This clonotype was seen ten or more times. The rearrangement links TRBV7-9 to TRBJ2-1; 12 bases match TRBD2. The V and J ends lost 4 bases and 0 bases, in that order; junction bases with no gene match: 4. The CDR3 totals 17 residues. The germline CDR1 and CDR2 sequences are SEHNR and FQNEAQ (reference sequence). CDR3 sequence reads: CASSSGLAGSSYNEQFF. CDR3 DNA: TGTGCCAGCAGCTCAGGACTAGCGGGGAGCTCCTACAATGAGCAGTTCTTC. Full variable domain (rest looked up from reference TRBV7-9 and TRBJ2-1): DTGVSQNPRHKITKRGQNVTFRCDPISEHNRLYWYRQTLGQGPEFLTYFQNEAQLEKSRLLSDRFSAERPKGSFSTLEIQRTEQGDSAMYLCASSSGLAGSSYNEQFFGPGTRLTVL.

This chain links TRBV23-1 with TRBJ2-3; D might be TRBD2 (6 bases). TRBV23-1 is an ORF, with its function uncertain. Trimming removed 6 bases from V and 2 bases from J, with 18 bases in between. The CDR3 contains 16 residues. CDR3 bases: TGCGCCAGCAGCCCCGGAGGGAAGAGGGCCACAGATACGCAGTATTTT. Its protein product is CASSPGGKRATDTQYF.

Concerning this clonotype: The junction and the germline gene differ at one end; a read error may be behind it. V is TRBV6-2 or TRBV6-3 and J is TRBJ2-1; TRBD2 matches 10 bases. CDR3 length: 16 residues. The germline V gene encodes CDR1 MNHEY and CDR2 SVGEGT. Here the CDR3 reads CASSSSSGGRYNELFF. The CDR3 region has the DNA TGTGCCAGCAGTTCATCTAGCGGGGGCCGCTACAATGAGCTGTTCTTC.

V usage is TRBV11-2 and J usage is TRBJ2-1; D might be TRBD1 (5 bases). V dropped 5 bases and J dropped 0 bases, with 14 bases sitting between them. In germline, CDR1 is SGHAT, CDR2 FQNNGV. The CDR3 length is 16 residues. The CDR3 bases are TGTGCCAGCAGCCCTATTACAGGACGCTCCTACAATGAGCAGTTCTTC. This gives the protein CASSPITGRSYNEQFF.

Only a few counts were recorded for this clonotype. This chain uses TRBV6-1 with TRBJ2-1; TRBD2 aligns across 7 bases. V was pared by 6 bases and J by 8 bases, with 16 bases of the junction left unmatched. Germline V gene data show CDR1 as MNHNS and CDR2 as SASEGT. CDR3 length: 16 amino acids. For the CDR3, the DNA is TGTGCCAGCAGGGACCCCTGGGGGGGGGGTTTTGATGAGCAGTTCTTC. Amino acids: CASRDPWGGGFDEQFF.

The gene calls are TRBV30 and TRBJ1-2; D perhaps matches TRBD1 (6 bases). Trimming stripped 3 bases from V and 2 bases from J, with 10 bases between. CDR3 size: 13 residues. Germline loops: CDR1 GTSNPN, CDR2 SVGIG (reference sequence). CDR3 loop: CAWRQGSNYGYTF. The CDR3, as DNA: TGTGCCTGGAGGCAGGGGAGCAACTATGGCTACACCTTC.

The gene calls are TRBV3-1 and TRBJ2-1; maybe TRBD1 (6 bases). The V and J ends lost 5 bases and 7 bases respectively, with 12 bases between them. CDR1 is LGHDT and CDR2 is YNNKEL in the germline V gene (reference sequence). The CDR3 is made up of 13 amino acids. CDR3 coding DNA: TGTGCCAGCAGCAGCCTTCAGGGGAATGAGCAGTTCTTC. Amino acids: CASSSLQGNEQFF.

The gene calls are TRBV30 and TRBJ1-1, with TRBD1 matching 7 bases. This CDR3 region has 12 residues. With V trimmed by 5 bases and J by 6 bases, 6 bases remained unmatched. Germline V gene sequence: CDR1 GTSNPN, CDR2 SVGIG (reference sequence). CDR3: CAWGRGGSEAFF. The CDR3 bases are TGTGCCTGGGGCAGGGGGGGCTCTGAAGCTTTCTTT.

This clonotype was observed a few times. The chain uses TRBV4-1 and TRBJ2-5, with D perhaps TRBD2 (7 bases). Between the trimmed V and J ends, which lost 0 bases and 5 bases, there was a span of 13 bases. The CDR3 has 15 amino acids. Per germline, CDR1 MGHRA and CDR2 YSYEKL. CDR3 protein: CASSQDGGAGETQYF. The CDR3 coding sequence is TGCGCCAGCAGCCAAGATGGGGGGGCAGGGGAGACCCAGTACTTC.

The V gene is TRBV5-1, the J gene TRBJ1-1, with D maybe TRBD1 (5 bases). The germline V gene encodes CDR1 SGHRS and CDR2 YFSETQ. Trimming removed 1 base at V and 1 base at J, with 8 bases between. This CDR3 is 14 amino acids long. The CDR3 protein is CASSLYGTNTEAFF. The DNA of the CDR3 is TGCGCCAGCAGCTTGTACGGGACGAACACTGAAGCTTTCTTT.

The gene calls are TRBV7-2 and TRBJ1-5; D gene uncertain. Deletions cut 4 bases from V and 5 bases from J, with 9 bases between. CDR1 is SGHTA and CDR2 is FQGNSA in the germline V gene. This CDR3 comprises 13 residues. CDR3 DNA sequence: TGTGCCAGCAGCTCTGACCATGATCAGCCCCAGCATTTT. Translating it yields CASSSDHDQPQHF.

There are a few counts of this clonotype. The genes are TRBV5-6 and TRBJ2-5; TRBD2 matches 9 bases. Germline trimming cut 0 bases from V and 5 bases from J; bases unmatched to any gene: 5. CDR1 is SGHDT and CDR2 is YYEEEE in the germline V gene. The CDR3 totals 15 residues. CDR3 bases: TGTGCCAGCAGCTTGGTGGCGGGGGGGCGGGAGACCCAGTACTTC. Amino acid sequence: CASSLVAGGRETQYF.

This chain links TRBV20-1 with TRBJ2-3; TRBD1 or TRBD2 may be the D gene (5 bases each). Germline V gene lookup returns CDR1 DFQATT and CDR2 SNEGSKA (reference sequence). The length of the CDR3 is 14 residues. The V end lost 6 bases, the J end lost 0 bases, and 13 bases lay between the germline ends. The CDR3 region is CSADRLPSTDTQYF. The DNA of the CDR3 is TGCAGTGCAGACAGACTACCTAGCACAGATACGCAGTATTTT.

The rearrangement joins TRBV6-5 to TRBJ1-2, with 9 bases identical to TRBD1. CDR1 and CDR2 from the germline V gene are MNHEY and SVGAGI. V was clipped by 4 bases and J by 8 bases; unmatched bases: 8. The CDR3 length is 14 residues. The CDR3 nucleotides are TGTGCCAGCAGTTCCGGACAGGGGACGGGAGGCTACACCTTC. Translation: CASSSGQGTGGYTF.

Only a few counts were recorded for this clonotype. The chain joins TRBV20-1 to TRBJ1-1, with 12 nucleotides matching TRBD1. Looked up from germline, CDR1 is DFQATT and CDR2 is SNEGSKA (reference sequence). The CDR3 spans 17 residues. After removal of 0 bases from V and 2 bases from J, the junction contained 7 bases not matched to a gene. DNA of the CDR3: TGCAGTGCTAGAGACCCGGGACAGGGGGCGGCAAACACTGAAGCTTTCTTT. Translating it yields CSARDPGQGAANTEAFF.

This clonotype turned up a few times. This chain links TRBV18 with TRBJ1-6; D remains ambiguous. The V gene's germline CDR1 is KGHSH and CDR2 LQKENI. V was cut by 2 bases and J by 1 base, with 3 bases left in between. This CDR3 has 14 residues. The CDR3 loop reads CASSPRSYNSPLHF. CDR3 in DNA: TGTGCCAGCTCACCAAGGTCCTATAATTCACCCCTCCACTTT.

The CDR3 loop is CASSFRGDGETQYF. The CDR3 DNA reads as TGTGCCAGCAGCTTCCGAGGGGATGGGGAGACCCAGTACTTC. The V call is TRBV13, the J call TRBJ2-5, with D tentatively TRBD1 or TRBD2 (5 bases each). Germline-derived CDR1 and CDR2 are PRHDT and FYEKMQ (reference sequence). V gave up 3 bases and J gave up 5 bases, with 13 bases separating them. The CDR3 has 14 residues.

This clonotype turned up a few times. This chain links TRBV10-3 with TRBJ2-5; 7 bases align to TRBD2. This CDR3 comprises 17 residues. The germline V gene encodes CDR1 ENHRY and CDR2 SYGVKD. After removal of 4 bases from V and 2 bases from J, the junction contained 13 bases not matched to a gene. The CDR3 DNA reads TGTGCCATCAGTGGGGACTCCGGGACTATTTCACAAGAGACCCAGTACTTC. Protein sequence: CAISGDSGTISQETQYF.

In its sample, this clonotype was seen a few times. The J gene is TRBJ1-1, the V gene TRBV5-1; D remains ambiguous. The CDR3 totals 14 residues. Trimming removed 0 bases from V and 2 bases from J, with 8 bases in between. Germline CDR1 reads SGHRS; CDR2 reads YFSETQ. The CDR3 sequence: CASSLDSFNTEAFF. CDR3 DNA sequence: TGCGCCAGCAGCTTGGACAGTTTTAACACTGAAGCTTTCTTT.